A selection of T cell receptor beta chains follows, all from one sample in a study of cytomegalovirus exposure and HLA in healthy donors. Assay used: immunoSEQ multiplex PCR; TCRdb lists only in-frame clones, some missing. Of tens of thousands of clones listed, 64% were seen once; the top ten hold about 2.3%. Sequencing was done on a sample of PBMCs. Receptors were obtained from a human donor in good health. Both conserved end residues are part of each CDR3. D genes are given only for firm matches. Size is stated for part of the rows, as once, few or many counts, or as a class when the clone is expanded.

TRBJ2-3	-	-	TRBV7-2	CASSLQGLLGDTQYF	TGTGCCAGCAGCTTACAGGGCCTCCTTGGCGATACGCAGTATTTT
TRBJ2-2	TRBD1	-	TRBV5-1	CASSPGQGNTGELFF	TGCGCCAGCAGCCCGGGACAGGGGAACACCGGGGAGCTGTTTTTT
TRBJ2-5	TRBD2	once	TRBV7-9	CASSLGELAGGPETQYF	TGTGCCAGCAGCTTAGGAGAGCTAGCGGGGGGTCCAGAGACCCAGTACTTC
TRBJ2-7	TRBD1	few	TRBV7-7	CASSRGTGASYEQYF	TGTGCTAGCAGCCGCGGGACAGGCGCCTCCTACGAGCAGTACTTC
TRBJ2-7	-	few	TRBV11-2	CASSPAGNEQYF	TGTGCCAGCAGCCCCGCAGGGAACGAGCAGTACTTC
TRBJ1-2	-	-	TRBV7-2	CASSSRATAVGYTF	TGTGCCAGCAGCTCCCGGGCCACAGCGGTTGGCTACACCTTC
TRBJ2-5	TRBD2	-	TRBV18	CASSSSGGAPETQYF	TGTGCCAGCTCATCCAGCGGGGGGGCCCCAGAGACCCAGTACTTC
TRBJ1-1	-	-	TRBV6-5	CASSYHGRTEAFF	TGTGCCAGCAGTTATCACGGGAGGACTGAAGCTTTCTTT
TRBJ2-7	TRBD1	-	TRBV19	CASQGAPSYEQYF	TGTGCCAGCCAGGGGGCCCCCTCCTACGAGCAGTACTTC
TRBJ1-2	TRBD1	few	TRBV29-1	CSGRTGGGIYGYTF	TGCAGCGGAAGGACAGGGGGCGGGATCTATGGCTACACCTTC
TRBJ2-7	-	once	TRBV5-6	CASSLGGETSTSKYF	TGTGCCAGCAGCTTAGGAGGGGAAACCTCTACGAGCAAGTACTTC
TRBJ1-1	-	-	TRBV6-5	CASRDRSMNTEAFF	TGTGCCAGCAGGGACAGAAGCATGAACACTGAAGCTTTCTTT
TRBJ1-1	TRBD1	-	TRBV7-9	CASSLQGAGTEAFF	TGTGCCAGCAGCTTACAGGGGGCGGGCACTGAAGCTTTCTTT
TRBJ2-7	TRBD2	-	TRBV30	CAWSDGGAYEQYF	TGTGCCTGGAGTGACGGGGGGGCCTACGAGCAGTACTTC
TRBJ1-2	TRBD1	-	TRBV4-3	CASSRAQDRVNHGYTF	TGCGCCAGCAGCCGCGCCCAGGACAGGGTTAATCATGGCTACACCTTC
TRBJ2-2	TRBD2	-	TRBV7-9	CASSLNSGGLAGELFF	TGTGCCAGCAGCTTAAATAGCGGGGGGCTCGCCGGGGAGCTGTTTTTT
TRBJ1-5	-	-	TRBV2	CASSARESNQPQHF	TGTGCCAGCAGTGCCCGGGAGAGCAATCAGCCCCAGCATTTT
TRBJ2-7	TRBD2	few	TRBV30	CAWGKTSGGIEQYF	TGTGCCTGGGGGAAAACTAGCGGGGGGATCGAGCAGTACTTC
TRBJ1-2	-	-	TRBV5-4	CASSLFGQNYGYTF	TGTGCCAGCAGCTTGTTTGGACAGAACTATGGCTACACCTTC
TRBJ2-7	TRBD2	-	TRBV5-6	CASRPVGLTPYEQYF	TGTGCCAGCAGACCTGTGGGACTAACACCTTACGAGCAGTACTTC
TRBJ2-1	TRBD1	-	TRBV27	CASSSGQGRPYNEQFF	TGTGCCAGCAGTTCGGGACAGGGGCGACCCTACAATGAGCAGTTCTTC
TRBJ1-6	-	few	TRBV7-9	CASSLPASGNSPLHF	TGTGCCAGCAGCTTACCGGCCTCGGGTAATTCACCCCTCCACTTT
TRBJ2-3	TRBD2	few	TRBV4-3	CASSQEMASGGISSTDTQYF	TGCGCCAGCAGCCAAGAGATGGCTAGCGGGGGGATATCATCAACAGATACGCAGTATTTT
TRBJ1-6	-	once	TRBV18	CASSPYKRALHF	TGTGCCAGCTCACCTTACAAGCGGGCCCTCCACTTT
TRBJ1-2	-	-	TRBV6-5	CASSYLDNYGYTF	TGTGCCAGCAGTTACCTAGACAACTATGGCTACACCTTC
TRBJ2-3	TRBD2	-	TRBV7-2	CASSWSGGAIEDTQYF	TGTGCCAGCAGCTGGTCCGGGGGGGCCATCGAAGATACGCAGTATTTT
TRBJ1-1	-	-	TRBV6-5	CASSEEVYTEAFF	TGTGCCAGCAGTGAGGAAGTCTACACTGAAGCTTTCTTT
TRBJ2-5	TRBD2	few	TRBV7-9	CASGGTNLETQYF	TGTGCCAGCGGTGGGACTAACCTAGAGACCCAGTACTTC
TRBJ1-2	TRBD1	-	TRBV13	CASSKTGGYGYTF	TGTGCCAGCAGTAAAACAGGGGGCTATGGCTACACCTTC
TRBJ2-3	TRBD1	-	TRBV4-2	CASSPGQPTDTQYF	TGTGCCAGCAGCCCGGGACAGCCCACAGATACGCAGTATTTT
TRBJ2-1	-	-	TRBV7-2	CASSYSWGGANEQFF	TGTGCCAGCAGCTACAGTTGGGGGGGGGCGAATGAGCAGTTCTTC
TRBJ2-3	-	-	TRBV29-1	CSVSTRFDTQYF	TGCAGCGTTTCGACCAGGTTTGATACGCAGTATTTT
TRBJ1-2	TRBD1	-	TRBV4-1	CASSRPGQVSNYGYTF	TGCGCCAGCAGCCGTCCGGGACAGGTTTCTAACTATGGCTACACCTTC
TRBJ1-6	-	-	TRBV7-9	CASSYPQGTPLHF	TGTGCCAGCAGCTACCCCCAGGGGACACCCCTCCACTTT
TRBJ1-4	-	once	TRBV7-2	CASSLATGKDEKLFF	TGTGCCAGCAGCTTAGCGACAGGAAAAGATGAAAAACTGTTTTTT
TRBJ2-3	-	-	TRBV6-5	CASSSNLEDTQYF	TGTGCCAGCAGTTCCAACCTGGAGGATACGCAGTATTTT
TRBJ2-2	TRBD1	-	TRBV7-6	CASSSAGTVKTGELFF	TGTGCCAGCAGCTCCGCTGGGACAGTTAAAACCGGGGAGCTGTTTTTT
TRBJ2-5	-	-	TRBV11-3	CASSLGSGGSETQYF	TGTGCCAGCAGCTTAGGGTCAGGAGGGAGCGAGACCCAGTACTTC
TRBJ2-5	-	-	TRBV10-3	CASAWGGQQETQYF	TGTGCCAGTGCCTGGGGTGGACAGCAAGAGACCCAGTACTTC
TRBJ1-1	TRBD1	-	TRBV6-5	CASSLDRDGTEAFF	TGTGCCAGCAGTCTGGACAGGGACGGCACTGAAGCTTTCTTT
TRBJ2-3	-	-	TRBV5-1	CASSLGQRISTDTQYF	TGCGCCAGCAGCTTGGGGCAGCGGATTAGCACAGATACGCAGTATTTT
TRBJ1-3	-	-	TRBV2	CASSELSAGDTIYF	TGTGCCAGCAGTGAACTCTCGGCCGGGGACACCATATATTTT
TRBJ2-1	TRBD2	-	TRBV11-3	CASSLDQAGIYNEQFF	TGTGCCAGCAGCTTAGATCAAGCGGGGATTTACAATGAGCAGTTCTTC